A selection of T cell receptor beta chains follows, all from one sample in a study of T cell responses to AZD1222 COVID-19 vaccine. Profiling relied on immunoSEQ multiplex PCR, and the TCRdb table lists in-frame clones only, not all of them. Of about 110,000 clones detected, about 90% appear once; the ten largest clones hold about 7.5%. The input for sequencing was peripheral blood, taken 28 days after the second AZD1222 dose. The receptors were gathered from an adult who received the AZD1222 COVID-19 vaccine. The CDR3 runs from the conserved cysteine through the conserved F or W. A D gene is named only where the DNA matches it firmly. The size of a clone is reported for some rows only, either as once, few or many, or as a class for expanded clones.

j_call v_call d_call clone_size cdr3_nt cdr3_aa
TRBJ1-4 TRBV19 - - TGTGCCAGCTCTCGGTTTGACAGGAGGGAAAAACTGTTTTTT CASSRFDRREKLFF
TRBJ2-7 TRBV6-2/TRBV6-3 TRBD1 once TGTGCCAGCAGTCAGCAGGGGGCCAGCGAGCAGTACTTC CASSQQGASEQYF
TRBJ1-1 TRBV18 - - TGTGCCAGCTCACCTTTCCAGGAGAACACTGAAGCTTTCTTT CASSPFQENTEAFF
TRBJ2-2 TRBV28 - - TGTGCCAGCAGTTTATCAGGGTTAGCCGGGGAGCTGTTTTTT CASSLSGLAGELFF
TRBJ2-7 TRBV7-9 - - TGTGCCAGCAGCCCCGGCCCTCTCTACGAGCAGTACTTC CASSPGPLYEQYF
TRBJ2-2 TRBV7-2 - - TGTGCCAGCAGCTTAAATCGGCAGGGAGCCACCGGGGAGCTGTTTTTT CASSLNRQGATGELFF
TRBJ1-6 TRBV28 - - TGTGCCAGCCGCCAGGGTTATAATTCACCCCTCCACTTT CASRQGYNSPLHF
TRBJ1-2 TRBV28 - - TGTGCCAGCAGTTTCGACCCTTATGGCTACACCTTC CASSFDPYGYTF
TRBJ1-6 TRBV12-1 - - TGTGCCAGCAGCTCCCCGGGTAATTCACCCCTCCACTTT CASSSPGNSPLHF
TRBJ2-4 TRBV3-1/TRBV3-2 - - TGTGCCAGCAGCCCCCGAGGATTTGGGGCTAAAAACATTCAGTACTTC CASSPRGFGAKNIQYF
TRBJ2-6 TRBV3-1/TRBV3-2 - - TGTGCCAGCAGTCAGGGTTCCGGGGCCAACGTCCTGACTTTC CASSQGSGANVLTF
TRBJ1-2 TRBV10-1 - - TGCGCCAGCAGTGAGACCTCTAACTATGGCTACACCTTC CASSETSNYGYTF
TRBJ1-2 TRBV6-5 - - TGTGCCAGCAGTTACGAGACGGGGACCTATGGCTACACCTTC CASSYETGTYGYTF
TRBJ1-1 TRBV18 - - TGTGCCAGCTCACCACTTAGTCGGGACACTGAAGCTTTCTTT CASSPLSRDTEAFF
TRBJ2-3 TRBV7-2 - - TGTGCCAGCAGCCTGCAGGGAGTAGGTCCAGATACGCAGTATTTT CASSLQGVGPDTQYF
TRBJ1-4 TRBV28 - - TGTGCCAGCAGTTTAAGGGGACCGACTTTAGGGGAAAAACTGTTTTTT CASSLRGPTLGEKLFF
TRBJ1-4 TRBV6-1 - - TGTGCCAGCAGTGAGGACCACCCTCCTGAAAAACTGTTTTTT CASSEDHPPEKLFF
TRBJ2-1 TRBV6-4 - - TGTGCCAGCAGTGATGACCCGCTGGGTGAGCAGTTCTTC CASSDDPLGEQFF
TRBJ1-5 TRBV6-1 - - TGTGCCAGCAGTGATAACAGGGTCAATCAGCCCCAGCATTTT CASSDNRVNQPQHF
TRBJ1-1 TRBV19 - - TGTGCCAGTAGTATGCGGACGACGAACACTGAAGCTTTCTTT CASSMRTTNTEAFF
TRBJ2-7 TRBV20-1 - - TGCAGTGCTACTGACAGTACCTACGAGCAGTACTTC CSATDSTYEQYF
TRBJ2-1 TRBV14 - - TGTGCCAGCAGCCACAGACTAGTCTCCTACAATGAGCAGTTCTTC CASSHRLVSYNEQFF
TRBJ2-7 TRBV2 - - TGTGCCAGTTTTCGACAGGTCTCCTACGAGCAGTACTTC CASFRQVSYEQYF
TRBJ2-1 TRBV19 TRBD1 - TGTGCCAGTAGTATTACCGGACAGGGTGTCTACAATGAGCAGTTCTTC CASSITGQGVYNEQFF
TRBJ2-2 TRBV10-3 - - TGTGCCATCAGTGACCCAGTTTTCACCGGGGAGCTGTTTTTT CAISDPVFTGELFF
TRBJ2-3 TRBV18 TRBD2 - TGTGCCAGCTCACGAATACTAGCGGGCGGATCCACAGATACGCAGTATTTT CASSRILAGGSTDTQYF
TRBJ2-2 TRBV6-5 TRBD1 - TGTGCCAGCAGTTACTTTGTAGGGGGCTTCACCGGGGAGCTGTTTTTT CASSYFVGGFTGELFF
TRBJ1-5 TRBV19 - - TGTGCCAGTAGCTGGGATGATGGGAGCAATCAGCCCCAGCATTTT CASSWDDGSNQPQHF
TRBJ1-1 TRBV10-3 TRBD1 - TGTGCCATCACCGAGACAGGGCAGAACACTGAAGCTTTCTTT CAITETGQNTEAFF
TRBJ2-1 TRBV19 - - TGTGCCAGTAGTACCCTCGAGGTTTACGGGAATGAGCAGTTCTTC CASSTLEVYGNEQFF
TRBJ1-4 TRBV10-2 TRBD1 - TGCGCCAGCAGTCACAGGGGCACTAATGAAAAACTGTTTTTT CASSHRGTNEKLFF
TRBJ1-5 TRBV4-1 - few TGCGCCAGCAGCCAAGATCAAGGTAGCAATCAGCCCCAGCATTTT CASSQDQGSNQPQHF
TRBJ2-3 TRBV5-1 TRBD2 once TGCGCCAGCAGCTTGCCAGCGGGAGGGCCGTCCGCAGATACGCAGTATTTT CASSLPAGGPSADTQYF
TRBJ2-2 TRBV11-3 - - TGTGCCAGCAGCCAGAGGGGCACCGGGGAGCTGTTTTTT CASSQRGTGELFF
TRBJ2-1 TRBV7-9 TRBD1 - TGTGCCAGCAGCGTGGACAGGGCCCTCGGAAACAATGAGCAGTTCTTC CASSVDRALGNNEQFF
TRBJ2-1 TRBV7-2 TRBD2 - TGTGCCAGCAGCTGGGGACTAACCTACAATGAGCAGTTCTTC CASSWGLTYNEQFF
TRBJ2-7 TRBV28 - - TGTGCCAGCAGTCCCCCGAATTACTCCGAGCAGTACTTC CASSPPNYSEQYF
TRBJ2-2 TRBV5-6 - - TGTGCCAGCAGCTTGGCGCGGGCGCTGGGGGTCGGGGAGCTGTTTTTT CASSLARALGVGELFF
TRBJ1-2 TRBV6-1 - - TGTGCCAGCAGTGGTCGACAGCCGATTGGCTCCTATGGCTACACCTTC CASSGRQPIGSYGYTF
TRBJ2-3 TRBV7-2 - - TGTGCCAGCAGCTTAGCGGGGGTACGCACAGATACGCAGTATTTT CASSLAGVRTDTQYF
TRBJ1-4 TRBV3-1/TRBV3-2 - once TGTGCCAGCAGCCATTCGGGGGGCAATGAAAAACTGTTTTTT CASSHSGGNEKLFF
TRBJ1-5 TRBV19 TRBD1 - TGTGCCAGTAGTACCCAGGGACAGGGAAATCAGCCCCAGCATTTT CASSTQGQGNQPQHF
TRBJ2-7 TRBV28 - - TGTGCCAGCACCGGGCTGCCCCCGAACTACGAGCAGTACTTC CASTGLPPNYEQYF
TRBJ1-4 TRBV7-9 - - TGTGCCAGCAGCCCCGGAGCAGGGGCAATCGAAAAACTGTTTTTT CASSPGAGAIEKLFF
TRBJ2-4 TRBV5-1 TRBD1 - TGCGCCAGCAGCTTGCTGGGACAGGGACTCCTGGGGGAAAACATTCAGTACTTC CASSLLGQGLLGENIQYF
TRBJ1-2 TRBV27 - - TGTGCCAGCAGTTTATTTCCGGGGGGCTATGGCTACACCTTC CASSLFPGGYGYTF
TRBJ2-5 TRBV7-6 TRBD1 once TGTGCCAGCAGCTACCGCGCACTGAGGGACAGAAATGTCCAAGAGACCCAGTACTTC CASSYRALRDRNVQETQYF
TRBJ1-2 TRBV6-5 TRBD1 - TGTGCCAGCAGCACCGCCGGGGGACAGGGTAGCGGCTACACCTTC CASSTAGGQGSGYTF
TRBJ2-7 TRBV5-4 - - TGTGCCAGCCCTTGGGCAGAAGGCTCCTACGAGCAGTACTTC CASPWAEGSYEQYF
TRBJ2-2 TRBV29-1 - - TGCAGCGTTGGGGGGGCGAACACCGGGGAGCTGTTTTTT CSVGGANTGELFF
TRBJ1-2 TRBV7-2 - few TGTGCCAGCAGCTCCCCACAGGGACTCGACTCGGGCTATGGCTACACCTTC CASSSPQGLDSGYGYTF
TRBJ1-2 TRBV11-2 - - TGTGCCAGCAGCGAGAGCAGAACCAACTATGGCTACACCTTC CASSESRTNYGYTF
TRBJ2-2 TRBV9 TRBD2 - TGTGCCAGCAGCGTATTTCCCACAGTGACTAGCGGGGAGACCGGGGAGCTGTTTTTT CASSVFPTVTSGETGELFF
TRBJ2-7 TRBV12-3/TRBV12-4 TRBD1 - TGTGCCAGCAGACACGGACAGGGAATCCAGCAGTACTTC CASRHGQGIQQYF
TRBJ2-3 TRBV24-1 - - TGTGCCACCAGTGATTTGTCGGGTTATACGCAGTATTTT CATSDLSGYTQYF